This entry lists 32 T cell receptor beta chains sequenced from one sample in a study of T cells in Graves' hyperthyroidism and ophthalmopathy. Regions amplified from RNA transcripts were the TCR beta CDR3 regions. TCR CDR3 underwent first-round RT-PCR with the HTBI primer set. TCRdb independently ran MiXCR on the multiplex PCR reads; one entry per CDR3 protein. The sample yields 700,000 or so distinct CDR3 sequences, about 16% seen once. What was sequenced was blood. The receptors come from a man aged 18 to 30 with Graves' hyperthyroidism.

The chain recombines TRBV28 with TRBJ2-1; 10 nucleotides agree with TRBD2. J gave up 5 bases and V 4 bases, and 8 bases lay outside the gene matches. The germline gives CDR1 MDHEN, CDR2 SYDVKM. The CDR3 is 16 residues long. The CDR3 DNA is TGTGCCAGCAGTTCAATCTCTAGCGGGAGTAACAATGAGCAGTTCTTC. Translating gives CASSSISSGSNNEQFF.

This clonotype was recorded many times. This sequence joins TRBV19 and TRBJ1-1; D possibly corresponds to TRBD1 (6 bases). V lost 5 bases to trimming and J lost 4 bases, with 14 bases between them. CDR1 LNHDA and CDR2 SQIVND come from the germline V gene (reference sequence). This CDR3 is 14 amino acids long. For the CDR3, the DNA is TGTGCCAGTAGTTATCAGGGGAAGGGCACTGAAGCTTTCTTT. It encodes CASSYQGKGTEAFF.

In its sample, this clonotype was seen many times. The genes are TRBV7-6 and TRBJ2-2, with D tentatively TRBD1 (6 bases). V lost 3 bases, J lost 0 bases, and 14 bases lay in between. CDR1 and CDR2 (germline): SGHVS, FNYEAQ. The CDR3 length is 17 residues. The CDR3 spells CASSFPGRGPNTGELFF. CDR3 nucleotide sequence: TGTGCCAGCAGCTTTCCGGGCAGGGGTCCGAACACCGGGGAGCTGTTTTTT.

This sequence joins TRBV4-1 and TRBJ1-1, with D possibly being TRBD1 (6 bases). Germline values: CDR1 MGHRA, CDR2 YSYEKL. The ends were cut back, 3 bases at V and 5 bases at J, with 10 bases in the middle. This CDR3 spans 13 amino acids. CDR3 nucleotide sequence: TGCGCCAGCAGCCAGAACAGGGTTACTGAAGCTTTCTTT. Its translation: CASSQNRVTEAFF.

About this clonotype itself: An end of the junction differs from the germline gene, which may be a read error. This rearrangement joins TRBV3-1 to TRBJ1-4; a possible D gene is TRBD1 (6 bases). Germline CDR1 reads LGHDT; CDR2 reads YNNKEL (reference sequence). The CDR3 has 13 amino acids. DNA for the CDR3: TGTGCCAGCCTCGACAGGCGAAATGAAAAACTGTCTTTT. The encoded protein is CASLDRRNEKLSF.

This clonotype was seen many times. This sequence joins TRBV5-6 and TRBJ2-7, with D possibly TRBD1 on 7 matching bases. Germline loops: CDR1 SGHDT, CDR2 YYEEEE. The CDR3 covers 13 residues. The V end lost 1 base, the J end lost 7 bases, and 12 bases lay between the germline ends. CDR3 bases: TGTGCCAGCAGCTTGCAGGGGGGCGAAGAGCAGTACTTC. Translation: CASSLQGGEEQYF.

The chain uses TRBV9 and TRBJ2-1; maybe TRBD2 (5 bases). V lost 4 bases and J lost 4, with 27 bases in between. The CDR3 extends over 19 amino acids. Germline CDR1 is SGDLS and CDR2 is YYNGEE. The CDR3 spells CASSSPRVPRSGGYNEQFF. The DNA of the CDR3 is TGTGCCAGCAGCTCTCCCCGTGTCCCCCGGAGCGGCGGGTACAATGAGCAGTTCTTC.

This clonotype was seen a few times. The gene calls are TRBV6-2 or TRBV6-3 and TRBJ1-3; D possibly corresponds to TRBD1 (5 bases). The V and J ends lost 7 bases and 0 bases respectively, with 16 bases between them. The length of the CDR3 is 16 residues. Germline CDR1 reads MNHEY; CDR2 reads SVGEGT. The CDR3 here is CASIQGGVYSGNTIYF. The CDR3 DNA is TGTGCCAGCATCCAGGGAGGAGTTTACTCTGGAAACACCATATATTTT.

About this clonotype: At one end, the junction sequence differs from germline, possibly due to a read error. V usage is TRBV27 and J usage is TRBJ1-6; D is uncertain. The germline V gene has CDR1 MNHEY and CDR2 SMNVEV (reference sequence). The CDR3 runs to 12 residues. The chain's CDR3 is CASSPDGFRIQF. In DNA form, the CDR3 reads TGTGCCAGCAGCCCTGACGGGTTTAGGATCCAATTT.

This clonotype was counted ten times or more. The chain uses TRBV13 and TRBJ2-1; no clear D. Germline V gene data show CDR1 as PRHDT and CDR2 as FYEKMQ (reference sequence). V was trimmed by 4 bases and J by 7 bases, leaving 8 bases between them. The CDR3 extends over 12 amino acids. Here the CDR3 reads CASSSNENEQFF. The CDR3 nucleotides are TGTGCCAGCAGCTCGAACGAAAATGAGCAGTTCTTC.

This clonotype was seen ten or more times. The CDR3: CATSEPTGTEAFF. The DNA for the CDR3 is TGTGCCACCAGTGAGCCTACAGGGACTGAAGCTTTCTTT. The V gene is TRBV24-1, the J gene TRBJ1-1, with a weak D call TRBD1 (6 bases). Trimming removed 4 bases at V and 5 bases at J, with 10 bases between. This CDR3 contains 13 residues. CDR1 is KGHDR, CDR2 SFDVKD, per germline.

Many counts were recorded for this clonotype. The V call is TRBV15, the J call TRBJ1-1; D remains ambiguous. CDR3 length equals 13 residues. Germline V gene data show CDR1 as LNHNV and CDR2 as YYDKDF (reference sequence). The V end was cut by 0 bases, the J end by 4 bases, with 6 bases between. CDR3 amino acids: CATSRDLSTEAFF. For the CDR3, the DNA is TGTGCCACCAGCAGAGATCTAAGCACTGAAGCTTTCTTT. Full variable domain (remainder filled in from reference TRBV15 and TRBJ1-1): DAMVIQNPRYQVTQFGKPVTLSCSQTLNHNVMYWYQQKSSQAPKLLFHYYDKDFNNEADTPDNFQSRRPNTSFCFLDIRSPGLGDTAMYLCATSRDLSTEAFFGQGTRLTVV.

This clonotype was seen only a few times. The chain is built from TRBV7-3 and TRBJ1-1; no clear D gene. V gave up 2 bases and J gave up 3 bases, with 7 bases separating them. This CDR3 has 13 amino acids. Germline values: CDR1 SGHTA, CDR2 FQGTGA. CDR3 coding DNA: TGTGCCAGCAGCTTAGACAAGTACACTGAAGCTTTCTTT. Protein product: CASSLDKYTEAFF.

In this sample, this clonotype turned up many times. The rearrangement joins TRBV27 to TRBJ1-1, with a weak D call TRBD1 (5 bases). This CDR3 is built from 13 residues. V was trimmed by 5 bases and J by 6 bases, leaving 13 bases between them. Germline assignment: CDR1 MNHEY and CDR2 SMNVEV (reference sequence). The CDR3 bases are TGTGCCAGCAGTCTAGGGGCGGGGGCTGAAGCTTTCTTT. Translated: CASSLGAGAEAFF.

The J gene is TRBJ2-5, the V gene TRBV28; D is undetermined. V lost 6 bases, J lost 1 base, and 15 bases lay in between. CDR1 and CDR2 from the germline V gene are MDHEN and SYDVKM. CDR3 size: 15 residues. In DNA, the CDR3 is TGTGCCAGCAGACAAACGGGCCAAACCCAAGAGACCCAGTACTTC. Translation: CASRQTGQTQETQYF.

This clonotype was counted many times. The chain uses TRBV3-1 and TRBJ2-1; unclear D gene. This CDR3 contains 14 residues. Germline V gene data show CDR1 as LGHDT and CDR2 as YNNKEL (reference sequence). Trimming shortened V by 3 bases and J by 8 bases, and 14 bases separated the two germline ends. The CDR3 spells CASSHQVVLDEQFF. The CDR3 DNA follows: TGTGCCAGCAGCCATCAAGTCGTATTGGATGAGCAGTTCTTC.

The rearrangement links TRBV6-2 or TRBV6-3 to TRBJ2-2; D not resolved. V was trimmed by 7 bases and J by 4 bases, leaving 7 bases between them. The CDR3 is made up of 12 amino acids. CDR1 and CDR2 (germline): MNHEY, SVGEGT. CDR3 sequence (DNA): TGTGCCAGCAAGGACCGCACCGGGGAGCTGTTTTTT. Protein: CASKDRTGELFF.

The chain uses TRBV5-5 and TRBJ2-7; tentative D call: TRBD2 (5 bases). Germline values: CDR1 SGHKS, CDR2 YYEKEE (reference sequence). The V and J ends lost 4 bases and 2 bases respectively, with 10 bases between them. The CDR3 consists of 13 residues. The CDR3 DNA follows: TGTGCCAGCAGCCAACCGGGGACCTACGAGCAGTACTTC. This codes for CASSQPGTYEQYF. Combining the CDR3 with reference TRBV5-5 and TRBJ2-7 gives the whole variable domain DAGVTQSPTHLIKTRGQQVTLRCSPISGHKSVSWYQQVLGQGPQFIFQYYEKEERGRGNFPDRFSARQFPNYSSELNVNALLLGDSALYLCASSQPGTYEQYFGPGTRLTVT.

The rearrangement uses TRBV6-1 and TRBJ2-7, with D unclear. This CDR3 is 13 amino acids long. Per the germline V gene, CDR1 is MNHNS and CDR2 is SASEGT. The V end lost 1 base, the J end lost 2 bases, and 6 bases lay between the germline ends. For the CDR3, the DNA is TGTGCCAGCAGTGAAGACAGACCCTACGAGCAGTACTTC. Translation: CASSEDRPYEQYF.

The CDR3 sequence: CSGTSAFVSSYNEQFF. CDR3 sequence (DNA): TGCAGCGGGACTAGCGCGTTCGTGAGCTCCTACAATGAGCAGTTCTTC. The chain joins TRBV29-1 to TRBJ2-1; 9 bases match TRBD2. The junction had 10 bases not matched to a gene; V was cut back by 7 bases and J by 0 bases. From germline, CDR1 is SQVTM and CDR2 ANQGSEA. The CDR3 consists of 16 residues.

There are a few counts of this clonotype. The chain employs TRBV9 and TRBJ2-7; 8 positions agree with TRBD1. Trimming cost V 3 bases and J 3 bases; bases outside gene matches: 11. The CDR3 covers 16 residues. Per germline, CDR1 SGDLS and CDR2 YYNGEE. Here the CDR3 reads CASSAADRAPNYEQYF. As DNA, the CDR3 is TGTGCCAGCAGCGCGGCGGACAGGGCTCCTAACTACGAGCAGTACTTC.

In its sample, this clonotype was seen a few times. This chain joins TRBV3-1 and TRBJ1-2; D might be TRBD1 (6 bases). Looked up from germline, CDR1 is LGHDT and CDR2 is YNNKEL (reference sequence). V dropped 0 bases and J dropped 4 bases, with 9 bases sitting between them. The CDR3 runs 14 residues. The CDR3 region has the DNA TGTGCCAGCAGCCAAGACAGGGGTTTCTATGGCTACACCTTC. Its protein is CASSQDRGFYGYTF.

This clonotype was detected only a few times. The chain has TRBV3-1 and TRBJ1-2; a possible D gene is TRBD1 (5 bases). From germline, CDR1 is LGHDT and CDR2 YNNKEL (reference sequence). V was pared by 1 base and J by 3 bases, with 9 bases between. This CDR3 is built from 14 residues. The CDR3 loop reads CASSQVGDDYGYTF. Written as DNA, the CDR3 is TGTGCCAGCAGCCAAGTAGGGGACGACTATGGCTACACCTTC. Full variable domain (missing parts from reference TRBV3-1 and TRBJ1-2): DTAVSQTPKYLVTQMGNDKSIKCEQNLGHDTMYWYKQDSKKFLKIMFSYNNKELIINETVPNRFSPKSPDKAHLNLHINSLELGDSAVYFCASSQVGDDYGYTFGSGTRLTVV.

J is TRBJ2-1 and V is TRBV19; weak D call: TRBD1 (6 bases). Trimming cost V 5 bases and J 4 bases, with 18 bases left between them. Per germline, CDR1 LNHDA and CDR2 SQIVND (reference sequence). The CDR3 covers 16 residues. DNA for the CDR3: TGTGCCAGTAGTCCCACTTCTACAGGGAATTACAATGAGCAGTTCTTC. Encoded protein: CASSPTSTGNYNEQFF.

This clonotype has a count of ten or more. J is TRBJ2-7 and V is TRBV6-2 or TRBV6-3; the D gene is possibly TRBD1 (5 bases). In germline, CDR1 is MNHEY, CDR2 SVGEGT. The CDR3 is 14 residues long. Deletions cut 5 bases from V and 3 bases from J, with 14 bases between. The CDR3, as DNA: TGTGCCAGCAGTGATATGGGGCGATTCTACGAGCAGTACTTC. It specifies CASSDMGRFYEQYF.

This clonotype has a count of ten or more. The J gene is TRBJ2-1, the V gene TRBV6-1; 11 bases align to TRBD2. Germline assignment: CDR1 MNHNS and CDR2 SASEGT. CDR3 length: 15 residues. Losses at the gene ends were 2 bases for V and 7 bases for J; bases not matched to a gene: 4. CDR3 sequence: CASSEWASGRNEQFF. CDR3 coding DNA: TGTGCCAGCAGTGAATGGGCTAGCGGGAGGAATGAGCAGTTCTTC.

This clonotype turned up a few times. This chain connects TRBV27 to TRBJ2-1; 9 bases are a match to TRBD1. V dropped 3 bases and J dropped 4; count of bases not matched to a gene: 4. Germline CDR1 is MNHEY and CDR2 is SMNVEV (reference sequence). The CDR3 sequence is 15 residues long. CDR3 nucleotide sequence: TGTGCCAGCAGTTTGGACAGGGGAATATACAATGAGCAGTTCTTC. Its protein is CASSLDRGIYNEQFF.

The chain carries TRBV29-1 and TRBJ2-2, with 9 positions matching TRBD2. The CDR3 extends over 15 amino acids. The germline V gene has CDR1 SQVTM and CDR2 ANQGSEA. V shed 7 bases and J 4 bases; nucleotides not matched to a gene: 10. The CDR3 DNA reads TGCAGCGGGGGGCGCGGGAGGGTGGTCACCGGGGAGCTGTTTTTT. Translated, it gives CSGGRGRVVTGELFF.

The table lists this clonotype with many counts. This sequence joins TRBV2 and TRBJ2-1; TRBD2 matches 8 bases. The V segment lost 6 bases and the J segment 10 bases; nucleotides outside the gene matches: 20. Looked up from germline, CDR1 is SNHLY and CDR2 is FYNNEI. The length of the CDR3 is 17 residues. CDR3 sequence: CASRLTPGTSVLEEQFF. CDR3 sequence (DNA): TGTGCCAGCAGGCTAACGCCCGGGACTAGTGTCTTGGAGGAGCAGTTCTTC.

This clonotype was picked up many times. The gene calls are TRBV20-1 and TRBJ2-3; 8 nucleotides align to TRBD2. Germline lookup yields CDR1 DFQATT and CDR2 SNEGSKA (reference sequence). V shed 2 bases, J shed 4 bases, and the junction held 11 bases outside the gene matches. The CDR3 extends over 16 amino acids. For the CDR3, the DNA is TGCAGTGCTAGAATGGGGACTAGTTGGTCCGCAGATACGCAGTATTTT. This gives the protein CSARMGTSWSADTQYF.

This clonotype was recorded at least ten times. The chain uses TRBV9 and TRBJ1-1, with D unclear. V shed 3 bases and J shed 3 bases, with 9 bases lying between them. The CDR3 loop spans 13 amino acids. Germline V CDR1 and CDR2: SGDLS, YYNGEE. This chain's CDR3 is CASSAGRDTEAFF. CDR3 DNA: TGTGCCAGCAGCGCCGGACGTGACACTGAAGCTTTCTTT.

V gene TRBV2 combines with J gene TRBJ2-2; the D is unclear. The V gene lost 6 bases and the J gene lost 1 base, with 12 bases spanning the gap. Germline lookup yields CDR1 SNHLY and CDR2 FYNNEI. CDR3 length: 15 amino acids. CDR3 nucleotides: TGTGCCAGCAGCGTGGGCAGGAAGAACACCGGGGAGCTGTTTTTT. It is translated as CASSVGRKNTGELFF.